A selection of T cell receptor beta chains follows, all from one sample in a study of blood T cell repertoires in COVID-19. Clones were read by immunoSEQ multiplex PCR, and TCRdb kept only the in-frame ones, dropping some. Of about 150,000 clones listed, 88% are singletons. Sequenced: PBMCs or T cells enriched from blood (not recorded which). These receptors were obtained from a woman in her forties or fifties who had recovered from COVID-19. The CDR3 runs from the conserved cysteine through the conserved F or W. D genes are given only for firm matches. Size values are once, few and many counts, or a class for expanded clones, and some rows have none.

j_gene | d_gene | v_gene | abundance | CDR3nt | CDR3aa
TRBJ2-7 | TRBD2 | TRBV7-2 | . | TGTGCCAGCAGCCTAGATAGCGGGGGGGCTTACGAGCAGTACTTC | CASSLDSGGAYEQYF
TRBJ1-2 | . | TRBV27 | . | TGTGCCAGCAGTTTGATAGGGGCGGTCGGCTATGGCTACACCTTC | CASSLIGAVGYGYTF
TRBJ2-3 | TRBD1 | TRBV5-1 | . | TGCGCCAGCAGCTTGTCGGGGACAGGGGGAACAGATACGCAGTATTTT | CASSLSGTGGTDTQYF
TRBJ2-1 | TRBD2 | TRBV7-2 | . | TGTGCCAGCAGCTTAGGGTTGTGGGGGGGCAATGAGCAGTTCTTC | CASSLGLWGGNEQFF
TRBJ2-7 | TRBD1 | TRBV24-1 | once | TGTGCCACCAGTGAACCGGCCAGACAAGGACAGGGCTACGAGCAGTACTTC | CATSEPARQGQGYEQYF
TRBJ2-3 | TRBD2 | TRBV5-5 | . | TGTGCCAGCAGCCAGACTAGCGCGAGCACAGATACGCAGTATTTT | CASSQTSASTDTQYF
TRBJ2-5 | . | TRBV6-5 | . | TGTGCCAGCAGTTCGACAGAGGCCTCCCAAGAGACCCAGTACTTC | CASSSTEASQETQYF
TRBJ1-1 | . | TRBV11-2 | . | TGTGCCAGCAGCTTTTCGGGGGGGGAAACTTTCTTT | CASSFSGGETFF
TRBJ2-3 | . | TRBV5-1 | once | TGCGCCAGCAGCTTACTTAGTGTGAGCACAGATACGCAGTATTTT | CASSLLSVSTDTQYF
TRBJ2-6 | . | TRBV18 | . | TGTGCCAGCTCACCACTAACCCCGCGAGGATCAGGGGCCAACGTCCTGACTTTC | CASSPLTPRGSGANVLTF
TRBJ2-3 | TRBD1 | TRBV5-5 | . | TGTGCCAGCAGCCAATCCACAGGGGATGCGGTAGATACGCAGTATTTT | CASSQSTGDAVDTQYF